This T cell receptor beta chain was recovered during a study of CD8 T cells in Susac syndrome. V was pared by 5 bases and J by 0 bases, with 5 bases of the junction left unmatched. The CDR3 sequence is 17 residues long. CDR1 is PRHDT, CDR2 FYEKMQ, per germline (reference sequence). With random hexamers, reverse transcription was performed on roughly 0.5 to 1 ug of RNA. Using its own MiXCR run on the immunoSEQ multiplex PCR reads, TCRdb lists one record per CDR3 protein. The sample includes over 140,000 distinct CDR3 sequences, over 90% seen only once; the top ten take 0.14%. Material: CD4+ T cells from PBMCs. V and J are TRBV13 and TRBJ2-7; TRBD2 matches 15 bases. The sequence was obtained from a human donor with Susac syndrome. The DNA of the CDR3 is TGTGCCAGCAGCCATGGACTAGCGGGGGGGGACTCCTACGAGCAGTACTTC. Translated: CASSHGLAGGDSYEQYF. The variable domain in full, with the rest retrieved from reference TRBV13 and TRBJ2-7, is AAGVIQSPRHLIKEKRETATLKCYPIPRHDTVYWYQQGPGQDPQFLISFYEKMQSDKGSIPDRFSAQQFSDYHSELNMSSLELGDSALYFCASSHGLAGGDSYEQYFGPGTRLTVT.